This TCR beta chain was sequenced for a study of cytotoxic CD8 clonotypes in ibrutinib-treated CLL. General study points: Baseline values of clonality outstripped age-matched healthy donors and followed circulating CD8+ T-cell counts.

CDR3 length equals 13 residues. V lost 5 bases and J 5 bases, leaving 13 bases between the germline ends. The germline CDR1 and CDR2 sequences are MNHEY and SMNVEV (reference sequence). With sequencing, the targeted depth ranged from 1 in 200,000 to 1 in 1 million T cells. TCRdb's table, derived via immunoSEQ multiplex PCR, lists solely in-frame clones and lacks some. This table has fewer than 100,000 clones, about 86% appearing once. As to this clone: Its antigen is not known.

The specimen comprised PBMCs, sampled before ibrutinib treatment. The V and J genes are TRBV27 and TRBJ2-7; tentatively, D is TRBD2 (5 bases). The clonotype originates from a human donor with chronic lymphocytic leukemia. The CDR3 sequence: CASSPRGEHEQYF. In DNA form, the CDR3 reads TGTGCCAGCAGTCCCCGTGGGGAGCACGAGCAGTACTTC.